These T cell receptor beta chains were read from a single sample in a study of blood T cell repertoires in COVID-19. Assay used: immunoSEQ multiplex PCR; TCRdb lists only in-frame clones, some missing. This repertoire shows tens of thousands of clones, roughly 89% found once; its top ten account for less than 2.5%. Material: peripheral blood. Source of these receptors: a man in his fifties or sixties with acute or convalescent COVID-19. Each CDR3 is given with its conserved first and last residue. D genes are given only for firm matches. Size is omitted from some rows. Given values are once, few, many or a class for expanded clones.

J gene,V gene,clone size,D gene,CDR3 protein,CDR3 DNA
TRBJ1-5,TRBV2,once,NA,CASRGGRDQPQHF,TGTGCCAGTCGAGGGGGAAGGGATCAGCCCCAGCATTTT
TRBJ2-3,TRBV9,NA,NA,CASSAGQITDTQYF,TGTGCCAGCAGCGCTGGACAGATTACAGATACGCAGTATTTT
TRBJ2-2,TRBV6-5,few,TRBD1,CASRRTGANTGELFF,TGTGCCAGCAGGAGGACAGGGGCGAATACCGGGGAGCTGTTTTTT
TRBJ2-3,TRBV28,NA,TRBD1,CASREGQGHTDTQYF,TGTGCCAGCAGGGAGGGACAGGGGCACACAGATACGCAGTATTTT
TRBJ2-3,TRBV19,NA,TRBD2,CASSIGTSADTQYF,TGTGCCAGTAGTATTGGGACTAGCGCGGATACGCAGTATTTT
TRBJ1-1,TRBV9,NA,NA,CASSVSVSGRRNTEAFF,TGTGCCAGCAGCGTTTCGGTGTCAGGTCGGCGCAACACTGAAGCTTTCTTT
TRBJ2-1,TRBV20-1,NA,NA,CSASPAGASGNNEQFF,TGCAGTGCTAGTCCCGCGGGGGCTAGCGGAAACAATGAGCAGTTCTTC
TRBJ1-4,TRBV19,NA,NA,CASRQGEKLFF,TGTGCCAGTAGACAGGGTGAAAAACTGTTTTTT
TRBJ1-2,TRBV7-2,NA,TRBD1,CASSLGGTGNSASYTF,TGTGCCAGCAGCTTAGGCGGGACAGGAAACTCGGCTTCCTACACCTTC
TRBJ1-3,TRBV19,NA,TRBD1,CASGQVISGNTIYF,TGTGCCAGTGGACAGGTTATCTCTGGAAACACCATATATTTT
TRBJ1-3,TRBV18,NA,TRBD1,CASSQDRAGNTIYF,TGTGCCAGCTCACAGGACAGGGCTGGAAACACCATATATTTT
TRBJ1-2,TRBV20-1,NA,NA,CSASSNYGYTF,TGCAGTGCTTCCAGTAACTATGGCTACACCTTC
TRBJ2-7,TRBV7-8,NA,TRBD2,CASSTRTSGSVYEQYF,TGTGCCAGCAGCACCAGGACTAGCGGGAGTGTCTACGAGCAGTACTTC
TRBJ2-1,TRBV4-1,NA,NA,CASSHQGSNEQFF,TGCGCCAGCAGCCACCAGGGGAGCAATGAGCAGTTCTTC
TRBJ2-1,TRBV9,once,TRBD2,CASTHSEDGTSGRSSYNEQFF,TGTGCCAGCACCCACTCGGAGGATGGGACTAGCGGCCGAAGCTCCTACAATGAGCAGTTCTTC
TRBJ2-3,TRBV6-5,NA,NA,CARVPWGRTDTQYF,TGTGCCAGGGTACCGTGGGGGAGGACAGATACGCAGTATTTT
TRBJ2-3,TRBV15,NA,TRBD2,CATRIAGGLADTQYF,TGTGCCACCAGGATAGCGGGGGGGCTTGCAGATACGCAGTATTTT
TRBJ2-7,TRBV29-1,NA,NA,CSVEVRGHEQYF,TGCAGCGTTGAAGTCCGAGGCCACGAGCAGTACTTC
TRBJ2-2,TRBV9,NA,TRBD1,CASSQRTGTTYSNTGELFF,TGTGCCAGCAGCCAAAGGACAGGGACGACATACTCGAACACCGGGGAGCTGTTTTTT
TRBJ1-4,TRBV11-2,NA,NA,CASSRTGSDEKLFF,TGTGCCAGCAGCCGTACAGGGTCGGATGAAAAACTGTTTTTT
TRBJ1-2,TRBV10-2,NA,TRBD1,CASSVQGGYGYTF,TGCGCCAGCAGTGTTCAGGGGGGCTATGGCTACACCTTC
TRBJ2-7,TRBV24-1,NA,NA,CATSDFGPSGEQYF,TGTGCCACCAGTGATTTTGGGCCCAGCGGCGAGCAGTACTTC
TRBJ1-6,TRBV5-1,NA,NA,CASKSGNRNSPLHF,TGCGCCAGCAAATCCGGGAATCGGAATTCACCCCTCCACTTT
TRBJ1-1,TRBV6-1,NA,NA,CASSEVVSRMGEAFF,TGTGCCAGCAGTGAGGTCGTTTCCAGGATGGGTGAAGCTTTCTTT
TRBJ1-2,TRBV6-5,NA,TRBD1,CASSYTGTGKGYTF,TGTGCCAGCAGTTACACCGGGACAGGGAAAGGCTACACCTTC
TRBJ2-1,TRBV11-2,NA,TRBD2,CASSLIAGEKYNEQFF,TGTGCCAGCAGCTTAATAGCGGGGGAGAAATACAATGAGCAGTTCTTC
TRBJ1-3,TRBV24-1,NA,NA,CATSDEEHTIYF,TGTGCCACCAGTGACGAGGAACACACCATATATTTT
TRBJ1-5,TRBV5-5,NA,NA,CASSLRGDQPQHF,TGTGCCAGCAGCCTCCGGGGAGATCAGCCCCAGCATTTT
TRBJ1-4,TRBV30,NA,NA,CAWTQGSQANEKLFF,TGTGCCTGGACCCAAGGGAGCCAGGCTAATGAAAAACTGTTTTTT
TRBJ2-2,TRBV28,NA,NA,CASSLRGLNTGELFF,TGTGCCAGCAGTTTAAGGGGCTTGAACACCGGGGAGCTGTTTTTT
TRBJ1-2,TRBV18,once,TRBD1,CASSPKDRGREDYGYTF,TGTGCCAGCTCACCCAAGGACAGGGGGCGGGAGGACTATGGCTACACCTTC
TRBJ1-5,TRBV19,NA,TRBD1,CASRPWTGGMSNQPQHF,TGTGCCAGTAGACCCTGGACAGGGGGCATGAGCAATCAGCCCCAGCATTTT
TRBJ2-7,TRBV27,NA,TRBD1,CASSLGKGQGYEQYF,TGTGCCAGCAGTTTGGGCAAGGGACAGGGCTACGAGCAGTACTTC
TRBJ1-5,TRBV19,NA,TRBD1,CASSSAGGADQPQHF,TGTGCCAGTAGTTCAGCAGGGGGCGCAGATCAGCCCCAGCATTTT